The clone carrying this T cell receptor beta chain has only a few counts. Its antigen is unidentified. Genomic DNA provided the template from which TCR beta VDJ and CDR3 profiles were obtained. TCRdb independently ran MiXCR on the reads; one entry per CDR3 protein. The repertoire consists of 250,000 to 350,000 distinct CDR3 sequences, with approximately 56% occurring once and the leading ten covering 7% to 9%. This record belongs to a study of CD8+CD57+ T cells in acquired aplastic anemia. Looking at the study overall: Sorted CD4+ and CD8+ cells gave a mean 3.2 ug DNA, range about 0.17 to 27.4 ug.

Regarding the study as a whole: Patients versus controls showed no significant CD8+ Simpson's diversity difference.

Sequencing was carried out using sorted CD4+, CD8+, or CD8+CD57+ T cells (not recorded which) from PBMCs. The receptor was derived from a human donor with severe aplastic anemia or a healthy control (not recorded which).

CDR3 bases: TGTGCCAGCAGTTCAGACAGGTCTAATGAAAAACTGTTTTTT. Residues: CASSSDRSNEKLFF. This chain connects TRBV2 to TRBJ1-4, with a tentative D call TRBD1 (6 bases). This CDR3 spans 14 amino acids. Germline CDR1 and CDR2: SNHLY and FYNNEI. The ends were cut back, 5 bases at V and 3 bases at J, with 10 bases in the middle.